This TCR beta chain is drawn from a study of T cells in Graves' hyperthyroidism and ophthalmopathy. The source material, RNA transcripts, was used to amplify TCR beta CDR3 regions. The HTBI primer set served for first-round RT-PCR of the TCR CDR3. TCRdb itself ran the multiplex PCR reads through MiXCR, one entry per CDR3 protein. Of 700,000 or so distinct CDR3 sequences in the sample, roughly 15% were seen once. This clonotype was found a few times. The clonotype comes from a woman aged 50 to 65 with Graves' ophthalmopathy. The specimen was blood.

The CDR3 coding sequence is TGTGCCAGCAGTTACTCGACAACAAGCACAGATACGCAGTATTTT. Translated, it gives CASSYSTTSTDTQYF. The chain carries TRBV6-5 and TRBJ2-3; no clear D. CDR3 size: 15 residues. Deletions cut 0 bases from V and 0 bases from J, with 7 bases between. CDR1 MNHEY and CDR2 SVGAGI come from the germline V gene.